This T cell receptor beta chain was recorded in a study of Ad26.COV2.S vaccination and SARS-CoV-2 variants. Points from the study as a whole: From the TCR breadth and depth analyses, total T cell responses may have been underestimated. The study found higher spike-specific TCR breadth in vaccine than placebo recipients. The study found similar non-spike TCR breadth in vaccine and placebo recipients. Post-vaccination breadth of spike-specific CD8+ and CD4+ T cell responses was reportedly substantial.

TCRdb keeps only in-frame clones here, not all; method: immunoSEQ multiplex PCR. Of roughly 100,000 clones in the sample, about three quarters were seen once. Germline lookup yields CDR1 SNHLY and CDR2 FYNNEI. This CDR3 region has 10 residues. On this clone: Its antigen remains unidentified. Mismatch with germline at one junction end may stem from a read error.

The clonotype was recovered from a human donor who had recovered from COVID-19. This specimen consisted of peripheral blood, obtained after recovery from COVID-19. The chain has TRBV2 and TRBJ1-2; TRBD1 is a possible D gene (6 bases). The chain's CDR3 is CASGGGPADF. Here the CDR3 DNA reads TGTGCCAGCGGCGGGGGGCCCGCCGACTTC.